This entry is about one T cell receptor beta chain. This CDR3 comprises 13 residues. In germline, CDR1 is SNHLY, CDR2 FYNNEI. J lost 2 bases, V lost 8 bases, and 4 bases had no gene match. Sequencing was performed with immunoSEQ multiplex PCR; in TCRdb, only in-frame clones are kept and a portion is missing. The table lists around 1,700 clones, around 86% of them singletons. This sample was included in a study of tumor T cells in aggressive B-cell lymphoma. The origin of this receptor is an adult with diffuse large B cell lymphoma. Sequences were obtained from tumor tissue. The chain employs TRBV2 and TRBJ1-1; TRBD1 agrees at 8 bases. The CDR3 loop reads CASSDRANTEAFF. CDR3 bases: TGTGCCAGCTCGGACAGGGCTAACACTGAAGCTTTCTTT.